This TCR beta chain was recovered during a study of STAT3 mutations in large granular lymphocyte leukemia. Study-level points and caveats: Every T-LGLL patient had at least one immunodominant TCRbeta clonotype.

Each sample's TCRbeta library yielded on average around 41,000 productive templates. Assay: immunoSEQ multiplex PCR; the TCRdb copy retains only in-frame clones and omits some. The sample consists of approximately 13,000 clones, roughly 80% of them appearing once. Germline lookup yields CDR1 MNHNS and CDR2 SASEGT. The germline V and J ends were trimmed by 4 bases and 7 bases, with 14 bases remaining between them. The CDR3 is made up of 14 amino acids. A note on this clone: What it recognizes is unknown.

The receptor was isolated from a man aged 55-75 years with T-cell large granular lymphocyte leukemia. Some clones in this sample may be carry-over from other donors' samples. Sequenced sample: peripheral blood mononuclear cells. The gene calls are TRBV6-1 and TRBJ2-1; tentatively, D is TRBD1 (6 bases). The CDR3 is CASSGGDNGNEQFF. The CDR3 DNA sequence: TGTGCCAGCAGTGGTGGGGACAATGGTAATGAGCAGTTCTTC.